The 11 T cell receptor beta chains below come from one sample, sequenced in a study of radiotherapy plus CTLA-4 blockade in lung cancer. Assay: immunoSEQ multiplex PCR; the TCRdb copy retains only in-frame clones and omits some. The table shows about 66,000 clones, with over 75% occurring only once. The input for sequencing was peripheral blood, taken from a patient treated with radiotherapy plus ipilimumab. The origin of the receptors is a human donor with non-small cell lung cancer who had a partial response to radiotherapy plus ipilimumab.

The CDR3 coding sequence is TGTGCCAGCAGCCTAGACAGGGGCAATGAGCAGTTCTTC. Protein: CASSLDRGNEQFF. This chain uses TRBV7-2 with TRBJ2-1; 8 bases are shared with TRBD1. This CDR3 spans 13 amino acids. The germline gives CDR1 SGHTA, CDR2 FQGNSA. Losses at the gene ends were 5 bases for V and 6 bases for J; bases not matched to a gene: 3.

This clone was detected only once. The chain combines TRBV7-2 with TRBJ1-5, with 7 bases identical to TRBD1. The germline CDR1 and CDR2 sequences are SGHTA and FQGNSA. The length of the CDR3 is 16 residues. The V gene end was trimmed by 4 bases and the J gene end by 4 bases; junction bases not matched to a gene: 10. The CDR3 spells CASSSESGDRNQPQHF. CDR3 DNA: TGTGCCAGCAGCTCAGAATCTGGGGACAGAAATCAGCCCCAGCATTTT.

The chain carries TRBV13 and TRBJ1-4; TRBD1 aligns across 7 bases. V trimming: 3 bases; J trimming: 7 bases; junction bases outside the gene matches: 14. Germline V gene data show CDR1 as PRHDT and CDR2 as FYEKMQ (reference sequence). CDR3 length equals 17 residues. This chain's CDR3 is CASSFRQGGPVSEKLFF. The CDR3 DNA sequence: TGTGCCAGCAGCTTCCGACAGGGAGGACCCGTAAGTGAAAAACTGTTTTTT. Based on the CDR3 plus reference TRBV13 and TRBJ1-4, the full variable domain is AAGVIQSPRHLIKEKRETATLKCYPIPRHDTVYWYQQGPGQDPQFLISFYEKMQSDKGSIPDRFSAQQFSDYHSELNMSSLELGDSALYFCASSFRQGGPVSEKLFFGSGTQLSVL.

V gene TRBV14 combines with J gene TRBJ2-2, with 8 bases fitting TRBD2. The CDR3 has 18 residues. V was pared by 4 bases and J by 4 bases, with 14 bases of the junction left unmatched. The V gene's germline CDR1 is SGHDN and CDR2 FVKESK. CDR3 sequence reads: CASSLLGTGGPGTGELFF. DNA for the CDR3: TGTGCCAGCAGCCTTCTCGGGACGGGAGGGCCGGGCACCGGGGAGCTGTTTTTT.

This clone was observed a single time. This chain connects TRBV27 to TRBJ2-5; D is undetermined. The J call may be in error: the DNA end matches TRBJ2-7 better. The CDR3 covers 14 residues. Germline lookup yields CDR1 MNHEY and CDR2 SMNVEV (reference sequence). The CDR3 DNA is TGTGCCAGCAGTTTATCCGTCCGCTCCTACGAGCAGTACTTC. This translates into CASSLSVRSYEQYF.

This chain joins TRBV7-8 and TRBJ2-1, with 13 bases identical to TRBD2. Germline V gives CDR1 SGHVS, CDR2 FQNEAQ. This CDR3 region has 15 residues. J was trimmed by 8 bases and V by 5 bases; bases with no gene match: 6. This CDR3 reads CASSLTSGRRDEQFF. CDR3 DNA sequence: TGTGCCAGCAGCCTGACTAGCGGGAGGAGGGATGAGCAGTTCTTC.

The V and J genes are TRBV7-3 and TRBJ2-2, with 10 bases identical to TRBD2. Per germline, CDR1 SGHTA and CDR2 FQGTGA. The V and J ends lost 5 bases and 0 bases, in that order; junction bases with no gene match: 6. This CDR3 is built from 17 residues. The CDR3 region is CASSPAGGFANTGELFF. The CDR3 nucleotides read TGTGCCAGCAGCCCAGCGGGGGGGTTCGCGAACACCGGGGAGCTGTTTTTT.

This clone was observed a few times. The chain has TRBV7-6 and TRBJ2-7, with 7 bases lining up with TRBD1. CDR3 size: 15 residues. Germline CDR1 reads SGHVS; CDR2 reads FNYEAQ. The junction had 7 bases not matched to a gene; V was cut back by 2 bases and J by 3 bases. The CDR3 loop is CASSLSGTVNYEQYF. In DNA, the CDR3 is TGTGCCAGCAGCTTATCCGGGACAGTGAACTACGAGCAGTACTTC.

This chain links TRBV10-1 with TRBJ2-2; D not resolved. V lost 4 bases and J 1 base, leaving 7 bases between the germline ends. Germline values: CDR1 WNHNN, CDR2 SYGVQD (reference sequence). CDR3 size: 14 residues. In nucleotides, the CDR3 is TGCGCCAGCAGTGCGCAGTGGAACACCGGGGAGCTGTTTTTT. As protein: CASSAQWNTGELFF.

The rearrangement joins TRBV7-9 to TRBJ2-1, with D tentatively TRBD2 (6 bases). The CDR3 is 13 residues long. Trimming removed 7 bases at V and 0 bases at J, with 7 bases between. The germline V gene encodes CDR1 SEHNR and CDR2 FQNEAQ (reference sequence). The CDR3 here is CASKEGSYNEQFF. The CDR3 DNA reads TGTGCCAGCAAGGAGGGCTCCTACAATGAGCAGTTCTTC. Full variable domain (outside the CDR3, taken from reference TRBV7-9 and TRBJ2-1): DTGVSQNPRHKITKRGQNVTFRCDPISEHNRLYWYRQTLGQGPEFLTYFQNEAQLEKSRLLSDRFSAERPKGSFSTLEIQRTEQGDSAMYLCASKEGSYNEQFFGPGTRLTVL.

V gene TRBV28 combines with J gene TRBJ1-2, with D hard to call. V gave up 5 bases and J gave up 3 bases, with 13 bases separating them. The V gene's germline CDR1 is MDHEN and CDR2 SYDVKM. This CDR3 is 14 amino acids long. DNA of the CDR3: TGTGCCAGCAGTCGTTCCAGGCAGGACTATGGCTACACCTTC. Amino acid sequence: CASSRSRQDYGYTF.